This TCR beta chain was recorded in a study of T cell repertoires in cytomegalovirus infection. As for the study in general: Both a matching HLA type and CMV infection were indicated by public TCR beta signatures.

Trimming shortened V by 5 bases and J by 5 bases, and 12 bases separated the two germline ends. Germline-derived CDR1 and CDR2 are ENHRY and SYGVKD. The CDR3 is made up of 13 amino acids. Study findings and constraints: Identification of carriers of CMV plus the relevant HLA was performed using cumulative public TCR beta family frequency.

TCRdb reprocessed the reads via MiXCR and lists one record per CDR3 protein. The data hold some 400,000 distinct CDR3 sequences, with 15% to 20% observed a single time. This clonotype appeared a few times. Its specificity is unknown. This rearrangement joins TRBV10-3 to TRBJ2-5, with D maybe TRBD2 (5 bases). The sequenced material came from PBMCs. The TCR originated in a human donor in good health (CMV status not recorded). Some clones in this sample may be carry-over from other donors' samples. CDR3 sequence: CAISRKPSETQYF. As DNA, the CDR3 is TGTGCCATCAGTCGGAAGCCTAGCGAGACCCAGTACTTC.